This T cell receptor (beta chain) comes out of a study of shared clonotypes between healthy human individuals. Concerning this clone: Its antigen is not identified.

Germline values: CDR1 KGHSH, CDR2 LQKENI. There are 17 residues in the CDR3. The J segment lost 0 bases and the V segment lost 3 bases, leaving 8 bases of the junction unmatched. The authors' processing: ImmunoSEQ sequences covered only the junction and lacked quality scores; filtering therefore differed. The repertoire was sequenced with immunoSEQ multiplex PCR; TCRdb's copy has only in-frame clones and lacks some. V and J calls and clone size are given by that table; D and trimming were obtained from the DNA. The table has 2 million to 3 million clones, roughly 93% seen once; the top ten hold 0.36%. Study results and limitations: It was the non-shared clonotypes that had lower generation probabilities than clonotypes shared by all four donors.

The chain combines TRBV18 with TRBJ2-1; 7 bases line up with TRBD2. The TCR originated in a young man in good health. Some clones in this sample may be carry-over from other donors' samples. What was sequenced was naive CD4+ T cells from PBMCs. Sample subset: CD45RA+ positively selected. CDR3 DNA: TGTGCCAGCTCACCGCGGGGGTCCTCGAGCTCCTACAATGAGCAGTTCTTC. This sequence encodes CASSPRGSSSSYNEQFF.